This entry lists 5 T cell receptor beta chains sequenced from one sample in a study of OX40 agonist ivuxolimab in advanced cancers. Here immunoSEQ multiplex PCR was the method, and the copy in TCRdb shows in-frame clones only, minus some. The sample has tens of thousands of clones, around nine tenths seen once; the top ten hold 13% to 15%. The sequenced sample was CD4+ or CD8+ T cells sorted from blood, obtained in a trial of the OX40 agonist ivuxolimab. The receptors originated from an adult with an advanced solid tumor such as melanoma, head and neck, liver or kidney cancer.

This clone was seen only a few times. The chain employs TRBV30 and TRBJ2-1; 7 bases are a match to TRBD2. Germline V gives CDR1 GTSNPN, CDR2 SVGIG (reference sequence). J lost 3 bases, V lost 0 bases, and 2 bases had no gene match. The CDR3 has 14 amino acids. CDR3 in amino acids: CAWSVKRGYNEQFF. CDR3 DNA sequence: TGTGCCTGGAGTGTCAAGCGGGGCTACAATGAGCAGTTCTTC.

The V and J genes are TRBV6-5 and TRBJ1-5; D ambiguous. This CDR3 comprises 15 residues. Trimming cost V 0 bases and J 1 base, with 7 bases left between them. Germline-derived CDR1 and CDR2 are MNHEY and SVGAGI. The CDR3 DNA follows: TGTGCCAGCAGTTACTCGATAACAAGCAATCAGCCCCAGCATTTT. This encodes CASSYSITSNQPQHF.

This clone came up once. The rearrangement joins TRBV18 to TRBJ2-1, with 7 bases lining up with TRBD1. J gave up 5 bases and V 3 bases, and 1 base lay outside the gene matches. The length of the CDR3 is 13 residues. Per germline, CDR1 KGHSH and CDR2 LQKENI. CDR3 sequence reads: CASSPGQNNEQFF. The DNA for the CDR3 is TGTGCCAGCTCACCGGGACAGAACAATGAGCAGTTCTTC.

This CDR3 is CASAPYGTPYGYTF. CDR3 nucleotide sequence: TGCGCCAGCGCTCCCTACGGAACCCCCTATGGCTACACCTTC. This rearrangement joins TRBV5-1 to TRBJ1-2; unclear D gene. The ends were cut back, 7 bases at V and 4 bases at J, with 17 bases in the middle. CDR3 length: 14 amino acids. The germline V gene has CDR1 SGHRS and CDR2 YFSETQ.

J is TRBJ2-5 and V is TRBV18; 8 nucleotides line up with TRBD1. The germline V gene has CDR1 KGHSH and CDR2 LQKENI. The CDR3 is 14 residues long. The V and J ends lost 2 bases and 1 base, in that order; junction bases with no gene match: 0. The CDR3: CASSPTGGQETQYF. The CDR3 nucleotides are TGTGCCAGCTCACCAACAGGGGGCCAAGAGACCCAGTACTTC.